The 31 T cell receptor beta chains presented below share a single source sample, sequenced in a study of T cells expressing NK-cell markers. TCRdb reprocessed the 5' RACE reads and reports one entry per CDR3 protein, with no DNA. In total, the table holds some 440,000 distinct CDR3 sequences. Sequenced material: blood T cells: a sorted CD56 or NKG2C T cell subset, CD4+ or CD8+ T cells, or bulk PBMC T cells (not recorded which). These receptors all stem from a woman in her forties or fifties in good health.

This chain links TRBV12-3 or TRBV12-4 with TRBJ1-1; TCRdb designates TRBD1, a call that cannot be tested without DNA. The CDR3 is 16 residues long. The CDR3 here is CASLSGPRRRFTEAFF.

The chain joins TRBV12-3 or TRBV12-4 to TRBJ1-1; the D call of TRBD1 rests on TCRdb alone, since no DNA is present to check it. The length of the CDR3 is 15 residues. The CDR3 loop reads CASSKQVGYDTEAFF.

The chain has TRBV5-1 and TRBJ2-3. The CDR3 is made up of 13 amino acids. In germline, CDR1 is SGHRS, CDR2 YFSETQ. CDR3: CASSRDNTDTQYF.

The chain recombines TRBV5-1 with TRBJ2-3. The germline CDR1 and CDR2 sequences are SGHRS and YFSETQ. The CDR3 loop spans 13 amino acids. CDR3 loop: CASSAKGSDTQYF.

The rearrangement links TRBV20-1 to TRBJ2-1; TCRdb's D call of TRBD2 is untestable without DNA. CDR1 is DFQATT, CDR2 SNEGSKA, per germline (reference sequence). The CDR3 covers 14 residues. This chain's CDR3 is CSAPDGTLYNEQFF.

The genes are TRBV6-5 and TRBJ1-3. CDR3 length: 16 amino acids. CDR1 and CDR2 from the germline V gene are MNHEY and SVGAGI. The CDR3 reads CASSRLPHLSGNTIYF.

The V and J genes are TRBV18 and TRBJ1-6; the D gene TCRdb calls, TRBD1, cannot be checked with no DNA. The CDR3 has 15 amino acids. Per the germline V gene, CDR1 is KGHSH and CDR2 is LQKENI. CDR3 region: CASSSGTATNSPLHF.

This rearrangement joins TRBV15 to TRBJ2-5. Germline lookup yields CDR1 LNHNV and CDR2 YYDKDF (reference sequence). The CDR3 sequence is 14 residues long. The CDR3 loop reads CATSLTILQETQYF.

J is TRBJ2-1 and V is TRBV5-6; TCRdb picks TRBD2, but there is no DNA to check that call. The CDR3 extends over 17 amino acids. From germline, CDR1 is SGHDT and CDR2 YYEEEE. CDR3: CASSSPFSGKRRYEQFF. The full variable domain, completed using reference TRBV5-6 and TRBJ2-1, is DAGVTQSPTHLIKTRGQQVTLRCSPKSGHDTVSWYQQALGQGPQFIFQYYEEEERQRGNFPDRFSGHQFPNYSSELNVNALLLGDSALYLCASSSPFSGKRRYEQFFGPGTRLTVL.

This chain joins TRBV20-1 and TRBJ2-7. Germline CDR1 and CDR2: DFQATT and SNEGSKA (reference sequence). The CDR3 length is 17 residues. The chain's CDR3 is CSARGRSVTSGSYEQYF.

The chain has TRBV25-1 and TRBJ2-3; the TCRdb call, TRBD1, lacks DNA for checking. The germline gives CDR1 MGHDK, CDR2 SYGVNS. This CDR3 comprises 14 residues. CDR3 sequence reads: CASSETGFGDTQYF. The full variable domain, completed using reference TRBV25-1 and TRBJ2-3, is EADIYQTPRYLVIGTGKKITLECSQTMGHDKMYWYQQDPGMELHLIHYSYGVNSTEKGDLSSESTVSRIRTEHFPLTLESARPSHTSQYLCASSETGFGDTQYFGPGTRLTVL.

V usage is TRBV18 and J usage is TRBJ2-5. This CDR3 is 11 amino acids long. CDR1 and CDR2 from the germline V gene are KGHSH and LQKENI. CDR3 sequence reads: CASSRKETQYF.

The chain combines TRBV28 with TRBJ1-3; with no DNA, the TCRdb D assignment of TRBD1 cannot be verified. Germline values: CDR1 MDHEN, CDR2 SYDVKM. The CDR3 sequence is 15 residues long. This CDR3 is CASTIQGALGNTIYF.

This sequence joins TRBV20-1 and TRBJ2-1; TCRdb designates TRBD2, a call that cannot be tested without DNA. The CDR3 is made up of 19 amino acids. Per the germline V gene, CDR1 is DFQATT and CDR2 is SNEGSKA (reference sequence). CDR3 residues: CSATTGLAGGGSSYNEQFF.

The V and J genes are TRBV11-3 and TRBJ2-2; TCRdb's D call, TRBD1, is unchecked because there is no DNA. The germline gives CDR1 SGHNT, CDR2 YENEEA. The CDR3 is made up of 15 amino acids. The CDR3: CASTGPPTNTGELFF.

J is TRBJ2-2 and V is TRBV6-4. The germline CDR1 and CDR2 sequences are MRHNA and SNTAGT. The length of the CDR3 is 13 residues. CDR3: CASSEKATGELFF.

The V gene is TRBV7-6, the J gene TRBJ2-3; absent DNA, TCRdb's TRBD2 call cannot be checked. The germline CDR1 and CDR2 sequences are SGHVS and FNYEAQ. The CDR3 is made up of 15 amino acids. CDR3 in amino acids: CASSLMTSGSDTQYF.

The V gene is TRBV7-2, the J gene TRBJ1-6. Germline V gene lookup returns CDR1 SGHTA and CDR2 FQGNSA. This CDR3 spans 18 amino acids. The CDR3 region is CASSLVSSRRGYNSPLHF.

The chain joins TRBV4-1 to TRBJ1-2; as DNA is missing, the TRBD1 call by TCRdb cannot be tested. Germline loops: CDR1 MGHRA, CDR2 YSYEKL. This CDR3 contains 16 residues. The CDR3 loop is CASSQDTAGGLSGYTF.

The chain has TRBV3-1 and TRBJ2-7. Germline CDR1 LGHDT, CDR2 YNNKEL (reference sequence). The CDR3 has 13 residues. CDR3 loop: CASSQVGIYEQYF.

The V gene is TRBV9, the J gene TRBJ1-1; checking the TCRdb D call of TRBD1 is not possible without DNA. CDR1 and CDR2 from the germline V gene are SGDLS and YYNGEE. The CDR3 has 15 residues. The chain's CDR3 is CASSRGQGLGTEAFF. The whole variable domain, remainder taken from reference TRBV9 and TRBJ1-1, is DSGVTQTPKHLITATGQRVTLRCSPRSGDLSVYWYQQSLDQGLQFLIQYYNGEERAKGNILERFSAQQFPDLHSELNLSSLELGDSALYFCASSRGQGLGTEAFFGQGTRLTVV.

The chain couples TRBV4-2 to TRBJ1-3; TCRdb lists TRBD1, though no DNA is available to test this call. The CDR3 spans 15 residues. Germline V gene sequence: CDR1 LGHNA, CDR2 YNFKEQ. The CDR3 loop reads CASRRDRHSGNTIYF.

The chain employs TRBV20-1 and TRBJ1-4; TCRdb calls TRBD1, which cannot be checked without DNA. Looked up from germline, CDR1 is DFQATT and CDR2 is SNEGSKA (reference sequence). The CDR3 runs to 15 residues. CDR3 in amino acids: CSAGTYLGTNEKLFF.

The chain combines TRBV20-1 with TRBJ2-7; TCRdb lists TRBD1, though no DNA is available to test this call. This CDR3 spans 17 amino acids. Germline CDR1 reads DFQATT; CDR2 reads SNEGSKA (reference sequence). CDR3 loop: CSARDHRGSVRIYEQYF.

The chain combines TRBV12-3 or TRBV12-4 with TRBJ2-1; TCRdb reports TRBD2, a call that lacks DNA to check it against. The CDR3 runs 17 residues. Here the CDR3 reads CASSSTSGRAFRDEQFF.

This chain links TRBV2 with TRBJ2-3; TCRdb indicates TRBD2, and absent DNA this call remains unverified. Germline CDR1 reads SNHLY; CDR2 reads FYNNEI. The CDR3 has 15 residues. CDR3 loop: CASSEDRGPPDTQYF. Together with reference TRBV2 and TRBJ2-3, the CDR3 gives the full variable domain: EPEVTQTPSHQVTQMGQEVILRCVPISNHLYFYWYRQILGQKVEFLVSFYNNEISEKSEIFDDQFSVERPDGSNFTLKIRSTKLEDSAMYFCASSEDRGPPDTQYFGPGTRLTVL.

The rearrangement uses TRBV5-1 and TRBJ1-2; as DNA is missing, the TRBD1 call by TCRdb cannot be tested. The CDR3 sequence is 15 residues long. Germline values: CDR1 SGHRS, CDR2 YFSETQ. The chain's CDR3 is CASSLDGDRNYGYTF.

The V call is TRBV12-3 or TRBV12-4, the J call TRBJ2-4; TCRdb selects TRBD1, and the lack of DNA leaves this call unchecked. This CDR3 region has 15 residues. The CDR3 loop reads CASSLGGPGTGGQYF.

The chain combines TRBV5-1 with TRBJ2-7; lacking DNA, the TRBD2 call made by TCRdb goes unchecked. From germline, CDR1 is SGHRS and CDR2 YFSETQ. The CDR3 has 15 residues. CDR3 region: CASSLVLGGSYEQYF.

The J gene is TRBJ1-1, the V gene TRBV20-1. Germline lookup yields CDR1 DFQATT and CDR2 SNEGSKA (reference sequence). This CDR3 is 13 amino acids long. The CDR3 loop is CSAYLDQNTEAFF.

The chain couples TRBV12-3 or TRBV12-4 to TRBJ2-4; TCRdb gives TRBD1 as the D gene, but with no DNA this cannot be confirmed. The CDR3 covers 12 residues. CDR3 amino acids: CASSWAKGIQYF.